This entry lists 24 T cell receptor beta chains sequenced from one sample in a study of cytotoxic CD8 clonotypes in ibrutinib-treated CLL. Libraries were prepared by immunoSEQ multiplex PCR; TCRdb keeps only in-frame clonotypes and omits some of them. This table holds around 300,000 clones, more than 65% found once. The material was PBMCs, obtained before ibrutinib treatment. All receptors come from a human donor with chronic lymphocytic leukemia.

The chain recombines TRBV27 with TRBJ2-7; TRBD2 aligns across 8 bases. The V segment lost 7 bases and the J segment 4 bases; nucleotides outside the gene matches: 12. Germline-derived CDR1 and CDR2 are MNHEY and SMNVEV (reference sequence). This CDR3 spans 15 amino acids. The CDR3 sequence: CASTSGGNHFYEQYF. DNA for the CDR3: TGTGCCAGCACGTCGGGGGGGAACCACTTTTACGAGCAGTACTTC.

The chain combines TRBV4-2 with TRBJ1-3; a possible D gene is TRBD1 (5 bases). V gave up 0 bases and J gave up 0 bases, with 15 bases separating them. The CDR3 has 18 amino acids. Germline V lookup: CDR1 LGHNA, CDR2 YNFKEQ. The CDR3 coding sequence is TGTGCCAGCAGCCAAGATTCGTTCGGGACGTACTCTGGAAACACCATATATTTT. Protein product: CASSQDSFGTYSGNTIYF.

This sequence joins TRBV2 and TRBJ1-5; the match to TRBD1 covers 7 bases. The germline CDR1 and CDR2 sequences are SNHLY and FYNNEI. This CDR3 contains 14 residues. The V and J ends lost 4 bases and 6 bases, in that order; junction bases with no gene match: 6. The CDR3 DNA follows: TGTGCCAGCAGTGTGCAGGGGGTTGGTCAGCCCCAGCATTTT. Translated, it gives CASSVQGVGQPQHF. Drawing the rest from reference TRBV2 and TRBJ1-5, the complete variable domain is EPEVTQTPSHQVTQMGQEVILRCVPISNHLYFYWYRQILGQKVEFLVSFYNNEISEKSEIFDDQFSVERPDGSNFTLKIRSTKLEDSAMYFCASSVQGVGQPQHFGDGTRLSIL.

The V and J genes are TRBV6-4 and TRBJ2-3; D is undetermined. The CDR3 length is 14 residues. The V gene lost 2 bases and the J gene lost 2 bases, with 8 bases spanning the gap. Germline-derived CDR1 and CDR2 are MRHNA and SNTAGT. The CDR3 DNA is TGTGCCAGCAGTGACGGCGACTTCACAGATACGCAGTATTTT. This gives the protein CASSDGDFTDTQYF.

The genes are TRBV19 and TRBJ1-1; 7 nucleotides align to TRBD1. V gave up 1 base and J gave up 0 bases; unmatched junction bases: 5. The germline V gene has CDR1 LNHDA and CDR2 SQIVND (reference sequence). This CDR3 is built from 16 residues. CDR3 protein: CASSIVSGTVNTEAFF. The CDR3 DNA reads TGTGCCAGTAGTATAGTGTCCGGGACAGTGAACACTGAAGCTTTCTTT. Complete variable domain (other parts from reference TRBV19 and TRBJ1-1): DGGITQSPKYLFRKEGQNVTLSCEQNLNHDAMYWYRQDPGQGLRLIYYSQIVNDFQKGDIAEGYSVSREKKESFPLTVTSAQKNPTAFYLCASSIVSGTVNTEAFFGQGTRLTVV.

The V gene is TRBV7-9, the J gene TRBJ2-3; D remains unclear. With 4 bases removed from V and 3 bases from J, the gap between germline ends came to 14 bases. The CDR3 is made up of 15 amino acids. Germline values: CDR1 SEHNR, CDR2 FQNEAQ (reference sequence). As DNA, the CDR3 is TGTGCCAGCAGCTCCCTACTGTTGGTAACAGATACGCAGTATTTT. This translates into CASSSLLLVTDTQYF.

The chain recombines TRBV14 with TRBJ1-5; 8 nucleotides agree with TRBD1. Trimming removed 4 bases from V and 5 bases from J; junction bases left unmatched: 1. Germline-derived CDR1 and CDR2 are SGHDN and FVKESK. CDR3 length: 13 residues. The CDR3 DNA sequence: TGTGCCAGCAGCCGGGGACAGGATCAGCCCCAGCATTTT. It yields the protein CASSRGQDQPQHF. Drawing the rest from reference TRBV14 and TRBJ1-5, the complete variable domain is EAGVTQFPSHSVIEKGQTVTLRCDPISGHDNLYWYRRVMGKEIKFLLHFVKESKQDESGMPNNRFLAERTGGTYSTLKVQPAELEDSGVYFCASSRGQDQPQHFGDGTRLSIL.

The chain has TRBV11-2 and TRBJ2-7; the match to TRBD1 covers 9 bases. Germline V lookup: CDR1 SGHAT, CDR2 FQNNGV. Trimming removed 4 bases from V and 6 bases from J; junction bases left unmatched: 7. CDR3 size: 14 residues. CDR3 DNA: TGTGCCAGCAGCTCAGGACCGACAGGGGGCGAGCAGTACTTC. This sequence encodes CASSSGPTGGEQYF.

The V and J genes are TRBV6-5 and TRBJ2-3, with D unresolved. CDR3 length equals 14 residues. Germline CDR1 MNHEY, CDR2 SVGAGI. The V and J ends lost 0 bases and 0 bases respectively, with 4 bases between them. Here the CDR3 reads CASSYSYSTDTQYF. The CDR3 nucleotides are TGTGCCAGCAGTTACTCGTACAGCACAGATACGCAGTATTTT.

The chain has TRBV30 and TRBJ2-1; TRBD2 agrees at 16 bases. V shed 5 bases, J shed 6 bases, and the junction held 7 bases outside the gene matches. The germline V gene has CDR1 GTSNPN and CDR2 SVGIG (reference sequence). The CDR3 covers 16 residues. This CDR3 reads CAWRSGTSGRGNEQFF. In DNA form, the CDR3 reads TGTGCCTGGCGTAGTGGGACTAGCGGGAGGGGCAATGAGCAGTTCTTC.

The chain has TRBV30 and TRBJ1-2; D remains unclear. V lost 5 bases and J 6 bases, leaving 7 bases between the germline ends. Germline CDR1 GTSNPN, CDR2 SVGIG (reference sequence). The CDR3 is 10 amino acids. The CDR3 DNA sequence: TGTGCCTGGCTAACGAATGGCTACACCTTC. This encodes CAWLTNGYTF.

Written as DNA, the CDR3 is TGTGCCAGCAGCTCGTTCGACAGGGGTAGCAATCAGCCCCAGCATTTT. It specifies CASSSFDRGSNQPQHF. The gene calls are TRBV5-6 and TRBJ1-5; 8 nucleotides match TRBD1. The CDR3 runs to 16 residues. Germline loops: CDR1 SGHDT, CDR2 YYEEEE. With V trimmed by 3 bases and J by 0 bases, 5 bases remained unmatched.

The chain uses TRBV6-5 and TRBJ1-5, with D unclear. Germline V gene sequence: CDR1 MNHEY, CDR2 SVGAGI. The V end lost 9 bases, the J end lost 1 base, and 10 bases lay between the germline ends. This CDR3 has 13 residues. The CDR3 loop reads CASRRGSNQPQHF. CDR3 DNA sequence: TGTGCCAGTCGCCGAGGCAGCAATCAGCCCCAGCATTTT.

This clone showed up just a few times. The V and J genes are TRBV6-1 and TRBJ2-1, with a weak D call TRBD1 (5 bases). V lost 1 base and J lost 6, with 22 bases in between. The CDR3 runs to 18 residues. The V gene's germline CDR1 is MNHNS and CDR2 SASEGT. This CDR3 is CASSEGPETRLQGNEQFF. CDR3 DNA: TGTGCCAGCAGTGAAGGCCCGGAGACTCGCCTGCAGGGCAATGAGCAGTTCTTC.

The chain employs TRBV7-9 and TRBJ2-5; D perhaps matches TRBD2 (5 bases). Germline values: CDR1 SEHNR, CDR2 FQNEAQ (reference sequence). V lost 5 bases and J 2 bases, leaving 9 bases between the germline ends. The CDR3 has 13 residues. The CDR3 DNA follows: TGTGCCAGCAGCCCCCGGGGTCAAGAGACCCAGTACTTC. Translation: CASSPRGQETQYF.

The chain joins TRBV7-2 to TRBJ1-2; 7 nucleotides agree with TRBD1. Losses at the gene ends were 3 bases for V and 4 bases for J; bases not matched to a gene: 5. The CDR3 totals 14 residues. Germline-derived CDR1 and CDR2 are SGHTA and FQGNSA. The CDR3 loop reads CASSFRTGPYGYTF. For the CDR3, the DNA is TGTGCCAGCAGCTTCCGGACAGGCCCCTATGGCTACACCTTC. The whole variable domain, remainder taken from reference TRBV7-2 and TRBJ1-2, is GAGVSQSPSNKVTEKGKDVELRCDPISGHTALYWYRQSLGQGLEFLIYFQGNSAPDKSGLPSDRFSAERTGGSVSTLTIQRTQQEDSAVYLCASSFRTGPYGYTFGSGTRLTVV.

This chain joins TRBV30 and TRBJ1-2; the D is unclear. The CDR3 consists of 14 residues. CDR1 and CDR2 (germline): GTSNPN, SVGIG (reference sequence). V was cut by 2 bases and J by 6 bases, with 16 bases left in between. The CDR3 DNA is TGTGCCTGGAGTCCCGATACAGTGGCCGATGGCTACACCTTC. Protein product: CAWSPDTVADGYTF.

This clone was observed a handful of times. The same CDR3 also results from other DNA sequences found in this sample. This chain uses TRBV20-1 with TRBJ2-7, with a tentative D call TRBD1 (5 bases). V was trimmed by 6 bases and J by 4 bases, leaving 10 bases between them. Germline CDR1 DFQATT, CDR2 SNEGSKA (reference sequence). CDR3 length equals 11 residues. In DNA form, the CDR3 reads TGCAGTGCCAGGGATGGGTACGAGCAGTACTTC. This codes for CSARDGYEQYF.

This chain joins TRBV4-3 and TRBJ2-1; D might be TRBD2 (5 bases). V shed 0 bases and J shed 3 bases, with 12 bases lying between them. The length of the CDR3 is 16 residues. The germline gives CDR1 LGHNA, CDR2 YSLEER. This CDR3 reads CASSQDLQRSYNEQFF. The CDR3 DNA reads TGCGCCAGCAGCCAAGATCTACAGCGGAGCTACAATGAGCAGTTCTTC.

CDR3 DNA sequence: TGTGCCAGCACCCGGGACAGGGAATATCACACAGATACGCAGTATTTT. Encoded protein: CASTRDREYHTDTQYF. This rearrangement joins TRBV27 to TRBJ2-3; 9 bases line up with TRBD1. The length of the CDR3 is 16 residues. From germline, CDR1 is MNHEY and CDR2 SMNVEV (reference sequence). The trim removed 7 bases at V and 2 bases at J, leaving 10 bases unmatched.

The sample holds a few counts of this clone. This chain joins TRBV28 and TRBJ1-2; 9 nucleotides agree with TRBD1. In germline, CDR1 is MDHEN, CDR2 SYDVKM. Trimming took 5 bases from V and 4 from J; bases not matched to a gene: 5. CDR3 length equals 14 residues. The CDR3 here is CASSLQGAGYGYTF. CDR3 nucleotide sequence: TGTGCCAGCAGTCTACAGGGGGCGGGCTATGGCTACACCTTC.

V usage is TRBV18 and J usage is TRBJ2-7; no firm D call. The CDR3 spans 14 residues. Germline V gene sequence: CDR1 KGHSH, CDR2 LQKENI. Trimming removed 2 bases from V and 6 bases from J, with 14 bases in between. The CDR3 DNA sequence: TGTGCCAGCTCACCATCCATATGGGGAAGCGAGCAGTACTTC. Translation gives CASSPSIWGSEQYF.

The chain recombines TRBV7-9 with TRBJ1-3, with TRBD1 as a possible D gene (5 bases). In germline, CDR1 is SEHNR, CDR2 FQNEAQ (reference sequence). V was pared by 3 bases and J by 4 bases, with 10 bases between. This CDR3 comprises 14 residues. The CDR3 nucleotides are TGTGCCAGCAGCTTTAGGGGACCCGGAAACACCATATATTTT. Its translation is CASSFRGPGNTIYF.

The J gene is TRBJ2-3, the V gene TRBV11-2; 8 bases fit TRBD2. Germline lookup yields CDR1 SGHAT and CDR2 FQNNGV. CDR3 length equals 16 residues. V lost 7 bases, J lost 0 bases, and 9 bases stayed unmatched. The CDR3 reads CASTRAGEPSTDTQYF. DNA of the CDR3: TGTGCCAGCACCCGAGCGGGAGAACCTAGCACAGATACGCAGTATTTT.